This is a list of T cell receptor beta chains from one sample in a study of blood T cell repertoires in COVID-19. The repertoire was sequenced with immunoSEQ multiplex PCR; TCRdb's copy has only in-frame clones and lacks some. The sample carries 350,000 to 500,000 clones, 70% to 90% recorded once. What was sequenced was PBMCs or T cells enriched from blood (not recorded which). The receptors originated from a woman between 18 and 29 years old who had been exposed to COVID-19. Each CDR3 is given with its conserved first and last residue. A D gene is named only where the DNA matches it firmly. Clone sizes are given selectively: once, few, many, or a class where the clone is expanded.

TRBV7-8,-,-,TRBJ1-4,CASSLQAEEKLFF,TGTGCCAGCAGCTTACAAGCGGAGGAAAAACTGTTTTTT
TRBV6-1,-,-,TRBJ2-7,CASSEAPGEGYEQYF,TGTGCCAGCAGTGAAGCACCGGGGGAAGGCTACGAGCAGTACTTC
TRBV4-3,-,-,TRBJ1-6,CASSQTHQDLNSPLHF,TGCGCCAGCAGCCAAACGCACCAAGACTTAAATTCACCCCTCCACTTT
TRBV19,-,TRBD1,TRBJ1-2,CASSPPSDRAGYTF,TGTGCCAGTAGTCCCCCCTCGGACAGGGCCGGCTACACCTTC
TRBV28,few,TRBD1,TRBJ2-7,CASSLGYRGSYEQYF,TGTGCCAGCAGTTTAGGTTACAGGGGATCCTACGAGCAGTACTTC
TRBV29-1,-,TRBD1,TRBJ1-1,CSVYTGGRGDTEAFF,TGCAGCGTATATACAGGGGGAAGGGGGGACACTGAAGCTTTCTTT
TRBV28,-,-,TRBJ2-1,CASSFPSVVANEQFF,TGTGCCAGCAGTTTTCCCTCCGTCGTGGCCAATGAGCAGTTCTTC
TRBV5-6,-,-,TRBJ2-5,CASSLPSGLGKETQYF,TGTGCCAGCAGCTTGCCGTCAGGGCTAGGCAAAGAGACCCAGTACTTC
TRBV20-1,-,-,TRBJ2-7,CSASKGASQYF,TGCAGTGCTAGTAAAGGGGCGTCGCAGTACTTC
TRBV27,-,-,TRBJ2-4,CASSFIEGGPKSHIQYF,TGTGCCAGCAGTTTTATCGAAGGGGGACCCAAGTCTCACATTCAGTACTTC
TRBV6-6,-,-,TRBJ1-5,CASSDSFWGQEPYSNQPQHF,TGTGCCAGCAGCGACAGCTTTTGGGGACAAGAACCTTATAGCAATCAGCCCCAGCATTTT
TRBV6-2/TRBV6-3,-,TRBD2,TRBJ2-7,CASSALAGDKYF,TGTGCCAGCAGTGCACTAGCGGGAGATAAGTACTTC
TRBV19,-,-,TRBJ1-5,CASSISDSTNQPQHF,TGTGCCAGTAGTATTTCGGACAGCACCAATCAGCCCCAGCATTTT
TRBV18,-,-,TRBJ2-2,CASSPTLANTGELFF,TGTGCCAGCTCACCGACATTAGCGAACACCGGGGAGCTGTTTTTT
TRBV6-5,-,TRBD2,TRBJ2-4,CASHPGTSGELQYF,TGTGCCAGCCACCCCGGGACTAGCGGGGAACTTCAGTACTTC
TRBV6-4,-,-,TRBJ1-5,CASSDGRVSQHF,TGTGCCAGCAGTGATGGCAGGGTGAGCCAGCATTTT
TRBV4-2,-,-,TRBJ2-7,CASSQDPVEQYF,TGTGCCAGCAGCCAAGATCCGGTCGAGCAGTACTTC
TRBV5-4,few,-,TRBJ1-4,CASSLAGEKLFF,TGTGCCAGCAGCTTGGCCGGGGAAAAACTGTTTTTT
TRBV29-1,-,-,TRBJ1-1,CSPQAAPGGTEAFF,TGCAGCCCCCAGGCGGCACCCGGGGGCACTGAAGCTTTCTTT
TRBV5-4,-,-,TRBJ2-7,CASSLPGSTYEQYF,TGTGCCAGCAGCTTACCGGGGAGCACCTACGAGCAGTACTTC
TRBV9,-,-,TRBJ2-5,CASSVGSGQETQYF,TGTGCCAGCAGCGTAGGTTCAGGACAAGAGACCCAGTACTTC
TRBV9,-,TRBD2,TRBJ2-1,CASSTRTSGGNEQFF,TGTGCCAGCAGCACCCGGACTAGCGGGGGCAATGAGCAGTTCTTC
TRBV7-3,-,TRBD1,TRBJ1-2,CASSPGTGIGGYTF,TGTGCCAGCAGCCCCGGGACAGGGATCGGTGGCTACACCTTC
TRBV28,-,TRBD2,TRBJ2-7,CASRWEGSEQYF,TGTGCCAGCAGGTGGGAGGGGAGCGAGCAGTACTTC
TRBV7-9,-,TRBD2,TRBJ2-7,CASSHEGLAGWEQYF,TGTGCCAGCAGCCACGAGGGACTAGCGGGCTGGGAGCAGTACTTC
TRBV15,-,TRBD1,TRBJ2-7,CATSSGGTGGNEQYF,TGTGCCACCAGCAGTGGCGGGACAGGGGGCAACGAGCAGTACTTC
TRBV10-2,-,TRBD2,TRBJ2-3,CASSESRLAGVSDTQYF,TGCGCCAGCAGTGAGTCAAGACTAGCGGGAGTCTCAGATACGCAGTATTTT
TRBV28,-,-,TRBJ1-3,CASSLGGTAGNTIYF,TGTGCCAGCAGTTTGGGGGGGACGGCTGGAAACACCATATATTTT
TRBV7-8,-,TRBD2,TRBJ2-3,CASSLGSGRAVDTQYF,TGTGCCAGCAGCTTAGGTAGCGGGAGGGCCGTAGATACGCAGTATTTT
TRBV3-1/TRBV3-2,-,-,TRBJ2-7,CASSQWTTYEQYF,TGTGCCAGCAGCCAATGGACAACCTACGAGCAGTACTTC
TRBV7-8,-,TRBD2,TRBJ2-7,CASSLPRGGGGGYEQYF,TGTGCCAGCAGCCTACCTCGGGGAGGCGGGGGAGGCTACGAGCAGTACTTC
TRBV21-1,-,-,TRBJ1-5,CASTDSVFRVQEWRSNQPQHF,TGTGCCAGCACCGACTCGGTATTCAGGGTTCAGGAGTGGAGAAGCAATCAGCCCCAGCATTTT
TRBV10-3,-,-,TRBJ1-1,CATTSTASMNTEAFF,TGTGCCACCACCTCGACAGCATCCATGAACACTGAAGCTTTCTTT
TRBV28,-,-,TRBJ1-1,CATPGNTEAFF,TGTGCCACCCCCGGGAACACTGAAGCTTTCTTT
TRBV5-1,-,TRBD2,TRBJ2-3,CASSPGLAGGPDTQYF,TGCGCCAGCAGCCCGGGACTAGCGGGAGGGCCAGATACGCAGTATTTT
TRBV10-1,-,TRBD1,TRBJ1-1,CASSDFGTGGSTEAFF,TGCGCCAGCAGTGATTTCGGGACAGGGGGAAGCACTGAAGCTTTCTTT
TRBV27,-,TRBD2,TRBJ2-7,CASSSAGGGSYEQYF,TGTGCCAGCAGTTCCGCGGGGGGTGGATCCTACGAGCAGTACTTC
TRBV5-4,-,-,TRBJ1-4,CASSSTEEAKLFF,TGTGCCAGCAGCTCGACAGAAGAAGCAAAACTGTTTTTT
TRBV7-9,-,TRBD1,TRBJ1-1,CASSPPTGNSEAFF,TGTGCCAGCAGCCCACCGACAGGGAATAGTGAAGCTTTCTTT
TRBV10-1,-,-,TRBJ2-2,CASRQGRSTGELFF,TGCGCCAGCAGACAGGGTAGGAGCACCGGGGAGCTGTTTTTT
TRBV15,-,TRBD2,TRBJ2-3,CATSRTTSGNGDTQYF,TGTGCCACCAGCAGAACCACTAGCGGGAACGGAGATACGCAGTATTTT
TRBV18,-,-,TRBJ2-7,CASSTTGSYEQYF,TGTGCCAGCTCGACTACAGGGTCCTACGAGCAGTACTTC
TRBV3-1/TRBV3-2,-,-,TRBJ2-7,CASSQDSSPSYEQYF,TGTGCCAGCAGCCAAGATTCTTCCCCCTCCTACGAGCAGTACTTC
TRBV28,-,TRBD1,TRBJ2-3,CASSFYTRGIADTQYF,TGTGCCAGCAGTTTCTACACCAGGGGGATAGCAGATACGCAGTATTTT
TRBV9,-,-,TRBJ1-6,CASSVTPDNSPLHF,TGTGCCAGCAGCGTTACACCTGATAATTCACCCCTCCACTTT
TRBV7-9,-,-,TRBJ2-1,CASRLEEEGGYNEQFF,TGTGCCAGCAGGTTAGAAGAGGAGGGGGGGTACAATGAGCAGTTCTTC
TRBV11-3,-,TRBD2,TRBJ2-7,CASSFGTSDSYEQYF,TGTGCCAGCAGCTTCGGGACTAGCGACTCCTACGAGCAGTACTTC
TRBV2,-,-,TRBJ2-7,CATLSSGKSYEQYF,TGTGCCACCCTCTCCTCGGGGAAATCCTACGAGCAGTACTTC
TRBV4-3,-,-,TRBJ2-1,CASSQETGGSYNEQFF,TGCGCCAGCAGCCAAGAGACAGGCGGCTCCTACAATGAGCAGTTCTTC
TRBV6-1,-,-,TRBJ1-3,CASSEAAGSGNTIYF,TGTGCCAGCAGTGAAGCTGCCGGGTCTGGAAACACCATATATTTT
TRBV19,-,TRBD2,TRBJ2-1,CATKLLAGGLGEQFF,TGTGCCACTAAGCTACTAGCGGGAGGGTTGGGTGAGCAGTTCTTC
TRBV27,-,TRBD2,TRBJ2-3,CASRPPGLAGGTDTQYF,TGTGCCAGCCGCCCCCCGGGACTAGCGGGAGGGACAGATACGCAGTATTTT
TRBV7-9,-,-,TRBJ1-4,CASTLGGRTNEKLFF,TGTGCCAGCACCTTAGGGGGGAGGACTAATGAAAAACTGTTTTTT